These 16 T cell receptor beta chains were all obtained from the same sample, sequenced in a study of control samples from healthy donors and cancer patients (dated by TCRdb to the early 2020s). Library construction relied on the immunoSEQ multiplex PCR assay. This immuneACCESS table, as held by TCRdb, lists in-frame sequences with V and J called but not all clones. Of the missing ones, under half trace to an unresolved V gene in checked studies; the others have no known cause. The sample records some 120,000 clones, about 93% of which are singletons. The ten largest clonotypes hold roughly 2.6% of the sample. Sequencing used blood. The receptors were sampled from a man aged 25-45 years in good health.

This chain joins TRBV28 and TRBJ1-5; no definite D call. V was clipped by 3 bases and J by 1 base, with 16 bases between them. Germline lookup yields CDR1 MDHEN and CDR2 SYDVKM. CDR3 length: 17 amino acids. CDR3 loop: CASSFPIRQDSNQPQHF. In DNA form, the CDR3 reads TGTGCCAGCAGTTTCCCCATCCGGCAGGACAGCAATCAGCCCCAGCATTTT.

This chain connects TRBV6-5 to TRBJ2-7; the match to TRBD1 covers 7 bases. In germline, CDR1 is MNHEY, CDR2 SVGAGI. Trimming cost V 7 bases and J 0 bases; bases outside gene matches: 3. The CDR3 is 13 residues long. CDR3 in DNA: TGTGCCAGCATAGACAGGGACTCCTACGAGCAGTACTTC. Translating gives CASIDRDSYEQYF.

The chain carries TRBV12-3 or TRBV12-4 and TRBJ1-1; D gene uncertain. The CDR3 runs 12 residues. The ends were cut back, 6 bases at V and 8 bases at J, with 13 bases in the middle. DNA of the CDR3: TGTGCCAGCAGCCCCTTAGCCCGAGAAGCTTTCTTT. Translating it yields CASSPLAREAFF.

This clone was recorded once. The rearrangement joins TRBV18 to TRBJ2-5; D gene uncertain. Per germline, CDR1 KGHSH and CDR2 LQKENI. V was clipped by 5 bases and J by 2 bases, with 3 bases between them. This CDR3 is built from 11 residues. CDR3 sequence: CASSSQETQYF. The CDR3 DNA reads as TGTGCCAGCTCAAGTCAAGAGACCCAGTACTTC.

This sequence joins TRBV27 and TRBJ1-1; a possible D gene is TRBD1 (6 bases). Germline V gene data show CDR1 as MNHEY and CDR2 as SMNVEV (reference sequence). This CDR3 is 12 amino acids long. Deletions cut 5 bases from V and 5 bases from J, with 9 bases between. Here the CDR3 reads CASSRGGTEAFF. The CDR3 DNA is TGTGCCAGCAGTAGGGGGGGAACTGAAGCTTTCTTT.

The chain has TRBV6-5 and TRBJ2-4, with D unresolved. CDR3 length: 13 residues. V dropped 7 bases and J dropped 7 bases, with 14 bases sitting between them. Germline V CDR1 and CDR2: MNHEY, SVGAGI. CDR3 amino acids: CASIPHPGNIQYF. The CDR3 DNA reads as TGTGCCAGCATTCCCCACCCTGGGAACATTCAGTACTTC.

CDR3 nucleotide sequence: TGTGCCAGCAGGGGCCACCAGGGGACTCAGCCCCAGCATTTT. Translation gives CASRGHQGTQPQHF. The chain links TRBV2 to TRBJ1-5, with D perhaps matching TRBD1 (6 bases). This CDR3 has 14 amino acids. Germline loops: CDR1 SNHLY, CDR2 FYNNEI. V lost 6 bases to trimming and J lost 6 bases, with 15 bases between them.

The rearrangement links TRBV25-1 to TRBJ1-2; D gene ambiguous. The CDR3 runs 13 residues. Trimming pared 4 bases from V and 5 bases from J, leaving 11 bases between. Germline V CDR1 and CDR2: MGHDK, SYGVNS. This chain's CDR3 is CASSVAVYYGYTF. For the CDR3, the DNA is TGTGCCAGCAGTGTCGCCGTTTATTATGGCTACACCTTC.

The J gene is TRBJ1-4, the V gene TRBV27; D gene unclear. CDR1 and CDR2 (germline): MNHEY, SMNVEV (reference sequence). V was cut by 4 bases and J by 2 bases, with 2 bases left in between. The CDR3 is 12 amino acids. As DNA, the CDR3 is TGTGCCAGCAGTTCGACTAATGAAAAACTGTTTTTT. As protein: CASSSTNEKLFF.

This rearrangement joins TRBV24-1 to TRBJ1-2, with D unresolved. Trimming removed 3 bases at V and 0 bases at J, with 10 bases between. This CDR3 is 15 amino acids long. Germline lookup yields CDR1 KGHDR and CDR2 SFDVKD. The CDR3 region has the DNA TGTGCCACCAGTGATCCTAACGGATCTAACTATGGCTACACCTTC. Amino acids: CATSDPNGSNYGYTF.

This clone was observed once. This chain connects TRBV5-1 to TRBJ2-7; the D gene could be TRBD1 or TRBD2 (6 bases each). V dropped 5 bases and J dropped 0 bases, with 24 bases sitting between them. Germline V gives CDR1 SGHRS, CDR2 YFSETQ. The length of the CDR3 is 18 residues. The CDR3 bases are TGCGCCAGCAGGGGAGGTGTTGGGGGCCCATTAAGCTCCTACGAGCAGTACTTC. It translates to CASRGGVGGPLSSYEQYF.

The chain joins TRBV30 to TRBJ2-2; 11 bases agree with TRBD2. V shed 2 bases, J shed 6 bases, and the junction held 5 bases outside the gene matches. The germline V gene has CDR1 GTSNPN and CDR2 SVGIG (reference sequence). This CDR3 is 15 amino acids long. CDR3 in DNA: TGTGCCTGGAGTAAACTAGCGGGGGCTCCCGGGGAGCTGTTTTTT. Protein: CAWSKLAGAPGELFF.

The chain carries TRBV5-1 and TRBJ2-1; D is perhaps TRBD2 (8 bases). The V end was cut by 4 bases, the J end by 6 bases, with 32 bases between. Germline V CDR1 and CDR2: SGHRS, YFSETQ. The CDR3 consists of 20 residues. In DNA, the CDR3 is TGCGCCAGCAGCCCGCGCCCAGGGGGAGCGGGGGCGCCTAAGTCCAATGAGCAGTTCTTC. It specifies CASSPRPGGAGAPKSNEQFF.

This chain links TRBV11-3 with TRBJ1-1, with D maybe TRBD1 (5 bases). CDR1 SGHNT and CDR2 YENEEA come from the germline V gene. The CDR3 sequence is 13 residues long. The V end lost 1 base, the J end lost 5 bases, and 8 bases lay between the germline ends. The CDR3 nucleotides read TGTGCCAGCAGCTTAGTTCAGGGTACTGAAGCTTTCTTT. Protein product: CASSLVQGTEAFF.

In DNA, the CDR3 is TGTGCCAGCAGCCCGGCCTTACCAAGCACAGATACGCAGTATTTT. Residues: CASSPALPSTDTQYF. This chain connects TRBV7-9 to TRBJ2-3; D is unclear. V lost 5 bases to trimming and J lost 0 bases, with 12 bases between them. Germline CDR1 reads SEHNR; CDR2 reads FQNEAQ (reference sequence). This CDR3 is built from 15 residues.

The chain employs TRBV11-1 and TRBJ2-5; 7 nucleotides agree with TRBD1. Germline V CDR1 and CDR2: SGHAT, FQDESV (reference sequence). The CDR3 covers 14 residues. Losses at the gene ends were 2 bases for V and 2 bases for J; bases not matched to a gene: 2. This CDR3 reads CASSLRGPQETQYF. CDR3 nucleotide sequence: TGTGCCAGCAGCTTAAGGGGGCCTCAAGAGACCCAGTACTTC.